This T cell receptor beta chain emerged from a study of shared clonotypes between healthy human individuals. In the authors' workflow: ImmunoSEQ output lacked quality scores and full-length reads, limiting matched filtering. Only in-frame clones appear in the TCRdb table, and some are missing; sequencing was by immunoSEQ multiplex PCR. The D gene and trimming were derived from the DNA, and the V and J assignments and clone size from that table. The table includes around 440,000 clones, about 74% detected once. Sequencing input: PBMCs. The receptor's source is a woman between 40 and 50 years old in good health. Some clones in this sample may be carry-over from other donors' samples.

CDR3 bases: TGCGCCAGCAGCTTGGATGGCGGGAGGGCTCTAGATACGCAGTATTTT. Translated: CASSLDGGRALDTQYF. V and J are TRBV5-1 and TRBJ2-3; the match to TRBD2 covers 9 bases. CDR1 SGHRS and CDR2 YFSETQ come from the germline V gene. Trimming took 0 bases from V and 5 from J; bases not matched to a gene: 7. CDR3 length: 16 amino acids.